This T cell receptor beta chain was retrieved from a study of T cells in localized non-small cell lung cancer. A remark on this clone: Its cognate antigen is unknown.

Germline V gene data show CDR1 as LNHDA and CDR2 as SQIVND (reference sequence). Trimming cost V 7 bases and J 6 bases, with 18 bases left between them. The CDR3 length is 14 residues. Here immunoSEQ multiplex PCR was the method, and the copy in TCRdb shows in-frame clones only, minus some. The sample records about 930 clones, about 23% being singletons. Study-wide findings and caveats: Longer overall survival associated with higher blood T cell density; shorter survival with higher adjacent-lung clonality.

Material: normal lung tissue next to the tumor, obtained before any cancer treatment. The clonotype comes from a woman aged 40 to 75 with stage III lung adenocarcinoma. This chain links TRBV19 with TRBJ1-2, with D tentatively TRBD1 (5 bases). Here the CDR3 DNA reads TGTGCCAGTACCCAATCCGGGCAGGGTGATGGCTACACCTTC. Its translation: CASTQSGQGDGYTF.